This TCR beta chain was obtained from a study of T cell responses to AZD1222 COVID-19 vaccine (dated by TCRdb to the early 2020s). Background for the entire study: AZD1222 recipients whose second dose came at about 4 weeks and those whose second dose came at about 12 weeks were combined into one group, since spike-specific TCR depth and breadth did not differ between the two schedules. TCR sequencing covered 230 or so trial participants: 200 to 220 given two doses of AZD1222 and approximately 25 given two doses of MenACWY control vaccine. Trial participants were enrolled by age into subgroups of 18-55, 56-69 and 70-plus years, and around 140, 26 and 57 TCR-sequenced participants, respectively, were included in these subgroups.

The CDR3 regions of human TCRbeta chains were analyzed by immunosequencing. The paper's data handling went like this. TCRs in the repertoires were compared against a reference library of SARS-CoV-2-specific TCRs that had been generated with the MIRA antigen-specificity platform. Breadth was defined as the fraction of unique TCRs that were SARS-CoV-2-associated, and depth was defined as the fraction of total T cells that were SARS-CoV-2-associated. Using the MIRA data, every spike-specific TCR was mapped to the spike region that the TCR reacted to and assigned to either a CD4 or a CD8 class. Log10-transformed breadth and depth values were compared by one-way ANOVA with Sidak's multiple comparisons tests. The table comes from immuneACCESS by way of TCRdb, which keeps in-frame sequences with V and J called. Part of the clones is missing from these tables; in studies checked, under half for an unresolved V gene and the rest for unknown reasons. That table furnishes V, J and clone size, whereas the DNA furnished D and trimming. The sample table contains over 100,000 clones; only one count was recorded for roughly nine tenths of them. Of the sample, about 6% falls within the top ten clones.

CDR1 and CDR2 are read off the germline V gene (reference sequence) as SEHNR and FQNEAQ. The junction shows trimming of 4 bases on V and 10 bases on J, plus 19 bases between the germline ends. The CDR3 numbers 14 residues from cysteine through phenylalanine. Just the 42-base CDR3 DNA is kept, in frame starting at base 1. The time point label, as the study defines it: baseline before first vaccination. The vaccinee samples were drawn from two UK trials, COV001 and COV002, one of which was a single-blind randomized controlled phase 2/3 trial testing AZD1222 (ChAdOx1 nCoV-19) in healthy adults. Trial participant PBMC samples were collected at day 0 and day 28 after the second dose for TCRbeta chain sequencing. Findings and caveats that apply to the study as a whole: No day 14 peak-response samples were available, so repertoires were characterized only after the peak T cell response. Epitopes outside the regions mutated in the B.1.351 and B.1.1.7 variants were reportedly recognized by nearly half of the unique spike-specific TCRs. After two AZD1222 doses, spike-specific TCR breadth and depth were significantly higher than at day 0 and than in MenACWY recipients. Conclusions about previously exposed vaccinees are limited because only five to seven AZD1222 recipients were SARS-CoV-2 seropositive at baseline. Participants were mostly white British and included more females than males, and it was suggested by the authors that clonal diversity may have been underestimated. CD4 TCRs associated with the vaccine covered the entire spike protein, and the dominant responses were in regions 160-218 and 743-854. In the small 56-69-year group, the increase in depth fell short of significance, most likely because of low power.

On this clone itself: The specificity of this receptor is unknown. Base qualities are not provided; no much larger clone lies one nucleotide away.

This receptor was identified in an adult in good health. The source material was peripheral blood, sampled on day 0 of AZD1222 vaccination. The sequence links TRBV7-9 to TRBJ1-1; no D gene is confidently identified. The CDR3 amino acid sequence is: CASSSDRVLNGAFF. The DNA sequence follows: TGTGCCAGCAGCTCAGACCGGGTGCTGAACGGAGCTTTCTTT.